A single T cell receptor beta chain is shown here with its context. The authors reverse transcribed roughly 0.5 to 1 ug RNA with random hexamers. Each CDR3 protein is one row after TCRdb ran MiXCR on the immunoSEQ multiplex PCR reads. The sample lists roughly 180,000 distinct CDR3 sequences; just under 95% were seen once. This sample is drawn from a study of CD8 T cells in Susac syndrome. CDR1 and CDR2 (germline): MNHEY, SVGAGI. The CDR3 runs 17 residues. After removal of 0 bases from V and 2 bases from J, the junction contained 8 bases not matched to a gene. The sequenced sample was CD4+ T cells from PBMCs. V and J are TRBV6-5 and TRBJ1-1, with TRBD1 identical over 8 bases. This TCR was sampled from a human donor with Susac syndrome. CDR3 nucleotides: TGTGCCAGCAGTTACTCCCCCGGGACAGGCCCAAACACTGAAGCTTTCTTT. It translates to CASSYSPGTGPNTEAFF.